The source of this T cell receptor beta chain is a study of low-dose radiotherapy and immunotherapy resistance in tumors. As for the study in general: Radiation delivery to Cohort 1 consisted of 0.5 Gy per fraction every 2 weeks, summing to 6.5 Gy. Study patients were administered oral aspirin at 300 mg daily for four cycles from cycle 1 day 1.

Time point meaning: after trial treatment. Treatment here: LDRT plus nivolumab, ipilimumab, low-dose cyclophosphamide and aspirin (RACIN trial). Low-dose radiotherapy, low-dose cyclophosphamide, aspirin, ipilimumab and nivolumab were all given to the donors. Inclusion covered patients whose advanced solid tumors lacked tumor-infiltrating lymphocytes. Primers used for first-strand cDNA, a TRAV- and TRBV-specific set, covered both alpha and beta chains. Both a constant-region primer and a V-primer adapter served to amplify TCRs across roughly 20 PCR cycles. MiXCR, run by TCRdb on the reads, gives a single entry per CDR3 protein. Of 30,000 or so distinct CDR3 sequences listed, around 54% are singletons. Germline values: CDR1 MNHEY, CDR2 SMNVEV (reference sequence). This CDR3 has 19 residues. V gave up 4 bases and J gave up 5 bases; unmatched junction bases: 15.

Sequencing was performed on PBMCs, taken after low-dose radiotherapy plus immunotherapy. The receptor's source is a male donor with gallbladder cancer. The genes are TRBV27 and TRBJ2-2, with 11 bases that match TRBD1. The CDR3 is CASSSYRRGTGGQTGELFF. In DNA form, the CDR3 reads TGTGCCAGCAGTTCCTACCGCCGCGGGACAGGGGGGCAAACCGGGGAGCTGTTTTTT.